The clone carrying this TCR beta chain is judged medium-sized. Its matching antigen is unknown. About 500 ng RNA was reverse transcribed with alpha and beta constant-region primers. Alpha and beta chain libraries were made separately by chain-specific third strand synthesis with multiplexing indices. A single primer pair per chain amplified all rearrangements, with per-molecule barcodes. The cDNA received a 5' RACE adapter containing a random hexamer plus an SP2 sequencing primer site. After a brief PCR adding P5, P7 and a second index, 20 to 25 amplification cycles followed. TCRdb ran MiXCR on the 5' RACE reads and lists one entry per CDR3 protein. The data contain under 20,000 distinct CDR3 sequences, 9.4% of them seen just once; the ten biggest clones take up approximately 5.1%. The CDR3 runs to 13 residues. V was clipped by 6 bases and J by 1 base, with 9 bases between them. The repertoire came from unfractionated whole blood and reflected all unsorted peripheral T cells.

The data belong to a study of HIV-infected patients and healthy controls. Study results and limitations: Healthy control repertoires had roughly threefold more distinct CDR3s than untreated HIV+ repertoires, and higher Shannon diversity.

Sequencing input: blood. This TCR derives from an adult in good health. The chain carries TRBV12-3 or TRBV12-4 and TRBJ1-1; D call uncertain. CDR3 coding DNA: TGTGCCAGCAGATACACAGCGAACACTGAAGCTTTCTTT. This codes for CASRYTANTEAFF.